The clone carrying this TCR beta chain turned up a few times. This sample was taken from a study of T cells after yellow fever vaccination. About the study: Fractions of low cell number were prepared using SMART-Seq v4 Ultra Low Input.

Trimming removed 2 bases at V and 1 base at J, with 9 bases between. The CDR3 is made up of 14 amino acids. Germline CDR1 is GTSNPN and CDR2 is SVGIG (reference sequence). TCRdb recomputed calls from the 5' RACE reads with MiXCR, one row per CDR3 protein. The sample holds 110,000 to 150,000 distinct CDR3 sequences, 5% to 8% seen once. This specimen consisted of CD4+ T cells sorted from PBMCs, obtained 10 days after the yellow fever booster vaccination. The chain carries TRBV30 and TRBJ1-5; D might be TRBD1 (5 bases). This TCR was sampled from a man aged 30 to 39 who received the YFV17D yellow fever vaccine. The CDR3 reads CAWSTGTSNQPQHF. The DNA of the CDR3 is TGTGCCTGGAGTACAGGCACGAGCAATCAGCCCCAGCATTTT.